These 30 T cell receptor beta chains were all obtained from the same sample, sequenced in a study of immune evolution from preneoplasia to lung adenocarcinoma. Sequencing was performed with immunoSEQ multiplex PCR; in TCRdb, only in-frame clones are kept and a portion is missing. This table has thousands of clones, under 90% appearing once. Sample: FFPE invasive lung adenocarcinoma tissue. The source of these receptors is a person between 65 and 80 years old with invasive lung adenocarcinoma.

The CDR3 loop is CASSLSSGRVDEQYF. For the CDR3, the DNA is TGCGCCAGCAGCTTGAGTTCGGGGAGAGTTGACGAGCAGTACTTC. This chain links TRBV5-1 with TRBJ2-7; D perhaps matches TRBD2 (5 bases). This CDR3 spans 15 amino acids. Germline V CDR1 and CDR2: SGHRS, YFSETQ. The ends were cut back, 1 base at V and 5 bases at J, with 16 bases in the middle.

On this clone: Germline and junction disagree at one end, which may indicate a read error. The rearrangement uses TRBV30 and TRBJ2-2; D is uncertain. Germline assignment: CDR1 GTSNPN and CDR2 SVGIG (reference sequence). The CDR3 totals 14 residues. This CDR3 is CAWSSVADTGELFF. The CDR3 coding sequence is TGTGCTTGGAGTTCGGTCGCGGACACCGGGGAGCTGTTTTTT.

The gene calls are TRBV28 and TRBJ1-1; no clear D. Trimming cost V 1 base and J 7 bases, with 7 bases left between them. The CDR3 totals 12 residues. The V gene's germline CDR1 is MDHEN and CDR2 SYDVKM. The CDR3 DNA follows: TGTGCCAGCAGTTTATCTTCGGGTGAAGCTTTCTTT. Translating gives CASSLSSGEAFF.

The CDR3 is CASSSTVGLAGGGYEQYF. The CDR3 DNA sequence: TGTGCCAGCAGCTCCACCGTCGGACTAGCGGGAGGAGGCTACGAGCAGTACTTC. J is TRBJ2-7 and V is TRBV7-9; 14 bases are a match to TRBD2. Losses at the gene ends were 4 bases for V and 3 bases for J; bases not matched to a gene: 11. The CDR3 is made up of 18 amino acids. Germline assignment: CDR1 SEHNR and CDR2 FQNEAQ (reference sequence). Looking up the rest from reference TRBV7-9 and TRBJ2-7 gives the full variable domain: DTGVSQNPRHKITKRGQNVTFRCDPISEHNRLYWYRQTLGQGPEFLTYFQNEAQLEKSRLLSDRFSAERPKGSFSTLEIQRTEQGDSAMYLCASSSTVGLAGGGYEQYFGPGTRLTVT.

The chain recombines TRBV5-4 with TRBJ2-3; D gene uncertain. The V end was cut by 2 bases, the J end by 6 bases, with 10 bases between. The CDR3 contains 13 residues. In germline, CDR1 is SGHNT, CDR2 YYREEE (reference sequence). The CDR3 region is CASSLLLADTQYF. Here the CDR3 DNA reads TGTGCCAGCAGCTTACTCCTGGCGGATACGCAGTATTTT. The full variable domain, with the rest looked up from reference TRBV5-4 and TRBJ2-3, is ETGVTQSPTHLIKTRGQQVTLRCSSQSGHNTVSWYQQALGQGPQFIFQYYREEENGRGNFPPRFSGLQFPNYSSELNVNALELDDSALYLCASSLLLADTQYFGPGTRLTVL.

The rearrangement joins TRBV11-3 to TRBJ2-5, with 8 bases that match TRBD1. Germline V CDR1 and CDR2: SGHNT, YENEEA. This CDR3 is built from 16 residues. The J segment lost 5 bases and the V segment lost 4 bases, leaving 12 bases of the junction unmatched. The CDR3 loop reads CASSSWGQVESETQYF. Here the CDR3 DNA reads TGTGCCAGCAGCTCCTGGGGACAGGTTGAATCGGAGACCCAGTACTTC.

This chain uses TRBV7-9 with TRBJ2-3, with D hard to call. The CDR3 sequence is 12 residues long. The germline gives CDR1 SEHNR, CDR2 FQNEAQ (reference sequence). The V and J ends lost 6 bases and 3 bases respectively, with 7 bases between them. CDR3 loop: CASSFQTDTQYF. For the CDR3, the DNA is TGTGCCAGCAGTTTTCAGACAGATACGCAGTATTTT.

J is TRBJ2-2 and V is TRBV7-9, with 10 nucleotides matching TRBD1. Germline V lookup: CDR1 SEHNR, CDR2 FQNEAQ (reference sequence). Trimming took 4 bases from V and 4 from J; bases not matched to a gene: 3. The CDR3 has 15 amino acids. CDR3 nucleotides: TGTGCCAGCAGCTCCCGGGACAGGGGCACCGGGGAGCTGTTTTTT. Residues: CASSSRDRGTGELFF.

The rearrangement joins TRBV7-9 to TRBJ2-1; D might be TRBD2 (6 bases). Deletions cut 5 bases from V and 3 bases from J, with 14 bases between. This CDR3 region has 15 residues. Germline CDR1 reads SEHNR; CDR2 reads FQNEAQ (reference sequence). The CDR3 nucleotides read TGTGCCAGCAGCGTAGGTAGCGGCATCTACAATGAGCAGTTCTTC. Translated: CASSVGSGIYNEQFF.

This clone was seen once. CDR3 region: CSVRTGQGAYEQYF. CDR3 in DNA: TGCAGCGTGCGAACCGGACAGGGGGCCTACGAGCAGTACTTC. The rearrangement joins TRBV29-1 to TRBJ2-7; 10 bases align to TRBD1. Germline V gene sequence: CDR1 SQVTM, CDR2 ANQGSEA. Unmatched junction bases numbered 7, after V lost 6 bases and J lost 2 bases. The CDR3 length is 14 residues.

This chain joins TRBV5-1 and TRBJ2-3, with 9 positions matching TRBD2. The length of the CDR3 is 16 residues. The germline V gene has CDR1 SGHRS and CDR2 YFSETQ. The V gene end was trimmed by 0 bases and the J gene end by 3 bases; junction bases not matched to a gene: 5. The CDR3 sequence is CASSLGHAGGTDTQYF. CDR3 in DNA: TGCGCCAGCAGCTTGGGGCACGCGGGAGGGACAGATACGCAGTATTTT.

The chain joins TRBV30 to TRBJ1-1, with D possibly being TRBD1 (6 bases). V was pared by 0 bases and J by 6 bases, with 14 bases between. The CDR3 covers 14 residues. Germline CDR1 and CDR2: GTSNPN and SVGIG (reference sequence). CDR3 loop: CAWSVGQGRSEAFF. CDR3 DNA sequence: TGTGCCTGGAGTGTAGGGCAGGGGCGATCTGAAGCTTTCTTT.

This clone has just a few counts. The rearrangement links TRBV19 to TRBJ2-5; 8 bases line up with TRBD1. This CDR3 contains 14 residues. The J segment lost 5 bases and the V segment lost 3 bases, leaving 5 bases of the junction unmatched. Germline-derived CDR1 and CDR2 are LNHDA and SQIVND (reference sequence). The CDR3 region has the DNA TGTGCCAGTAGTATGTCAGGGGGCTGGGAGACCCAGTACTTC. It specifies CASSMSGGWETQYF. The full variable domain, rest sourced from reference TRBV19 and TRBJ2-5, is DGGITQSPKYLFRKEGQNVTLSCEQNLNHDAMYWYRQDPGQGLRLIYYSQIVNDFQKGDIAEGYSVSREKKESFPLTVTSAQKNPTAFYLCASSMSGGWETQYFGPGTRLLVL.

V gene TRBV20-1 combines with J gene TRBJ2-3, with TRBD1 as a possible D gene (5 bases). Germline CDR1 DFQATT, CDR2 SNEGSKA (reference sequence). The CDR3 runs to 11 residues. V was clipped by 3 bases and J by 7 bases, with 8 bases between them. The CDR3 sequence is CSASKGHTQYF. The CDR3 nucleotides read TGCAGTGCTAGTAAGGGGCATACGCAGTATTTT.

This chain joins TRBV11-3 and TRBJ2-3; D remains ambiguous. The CDR3 is made up of 15 amino acids. Between the trimmed V and J ends, which lost 5 bases and 0 bases, there was a span of 12 bases. Per germline, CDR1 SGHNT and CDR2 YENEEA. The CDR3 loop reads CASSHRAPSTDTQYF. CDR3 coding DNA: TGTGCCAGCAGCCACCGGGCCCCAAGCACAGATACGCAGTATTTT.

The CDR3, as DNA: TGCGCCAGCAGCCTACACCAAGAGACCCAGTACTTC. It codes for CASSLHQETQYF. J is TRBJ2-5 and V is TRBV5-1; unclear D gene. Germline CDR1 reads SGHRS; CDR2 reads YFSETQ. The CDR3 consists of 12 residues. The germline V and J ends were trimmed by 4 bases and 0 bases, with 4 bases remaining between them.

The V call is TRBV6-6, the J call TRBJ1-2, with D possibly matching TRBD1 (5 bases). The CDR3 loop spans 13 amino acids. The V and J ends lost 3 bases and 8 bases respectively, with 13 bases between them. The germline V gene encodes CDR1 MNHNY and CDR2 SVGAGI (reference sequence). In nucleotides, the CDR3 is TGTGCCAGCAGTTATTCAGGGTCTGGCGGCTACACCTTC. It codes for CASSYSGSGGYTF.

V and J are TRBV7-2 and TRBJ2-7; TRBD2 might be the D (6 bases). This CDR3 region has 13 residues. Germline CDR1 is SGHTA and CDR2 is FQGNSA. The V gene lost 5 bases and the J gene lost 5 bases, with 13 bases spanning the gap. CDR3: CASSLSSVHEQYF. CDR3 DNA: TGTGCCAGCAGCCTTTCTAGCGTCCACGAGCAGTACTTC.

This rearrangement joins TRBV14 to TRBJ2-1, with TRBD2 matching over 15 bases. V dropped 0 bases and J dropped 6; count of bases not matched to a gene: 3. Germline loops: CDR1 SGHDN, CDR2 FVKESK. The CDR3 is 17 residues long. CDR3 sequence: CASSQDWGLAGGNEQFF. CDR3 coding DNA: TGTGCCAGCAGCCAAGATTGGGGACTAGCGGGAGGCAATGAGCAGTTCTTC. Full variable domain (missing parts from reference TRBV14 and TRBJ2-1): EAGVTQFPSHSVIEKGQTVTLRCDPISGHDNLYWYRRVMGKEIKFLLHFVKESKQDESGMPNNRFLAERTGGTYSTLKVQPAELEDSGVYFCASSQDWGLAGGNEQFFGPGTRLTVL.

This clone is a singleton in its sample. The V gene is TRBV4-1, the J gene TRBJ2-5, with D hard to call. V was cut by 4 bases and J by 4 bases, with 7 bases left in between. CDR3 length: 12 amino acids. Germline V CDR1 and CDR2: MGHRA, YSYEKL. The DNA for the CDR3 is TGCGCCAGCAGCCCTGAGAGAGAGACCCAGTACTTC. Its protein is CASSPERETQYF.

The V and J genes are TRBV6-1 and TRBJ1-5, with D maybe TRBD1 (6 bases). V was trimmed by 7 bases and J by 4 bases, leaving 11 bases between them. The CDR3 length is 13 residues. Germline CDR1 is MNHNS and CDR2 is SASEGT. The CDR3 nucleotides read TGTGCCAGCACGGACAGCAAAAATCAGCCCCAGCATTTT. Protein: CASTDSKNQPQHF.

The CDR3 DNA reads as TGTGCCAGCAGCACCCCTTTTTACCGACAGTGGCAGTACTTC. It translates to CASSTPFYRQWQYF. The chain recombines TRBV5-6 with TRBJ2-7, with D perhaps matching TRBD1 (5 bases). The germline V gene has CDR1 SGHDT and CDR2 YYEEEE. The CDR3 has 14 amino acids. V was trimmed by 4 bases and J by 9 bases, leaving 20 bases between them. The complete variable domain, with remaining parts taken from reference TRBV5-6 and TRBJ2-7, reads DAGVTQSPTHLIKTRGQQVTLRCSPKSGHDTVSWYQQALGQGPQFIFQYYEEEERQRGNFPDRFSGHQFPNYSSELNVNALLLGDSALYLCASSTPFYRQWQYFGPGTRLTVT.

The V call is TRBV18, the J call TRBJ2-6; 7 bases line up with TRBD2. V trimming: 10 bases; J trimming: 2 bases; junction bases outside the gene matches: 8. Germline values: CDR1 KGHSH, CDR2 LQKENI. The CDR3 runs to 15 residues. The CDR3 DNA reads as TGTGCCACCGACATCGGGGGGACTGGGGCCAACGTCCTGACTTTC. This translates into CATDIGGTGANVLTF.

V gene TRBV7-9 combines with J gene TRBJ2-5; D ambiguous. Germline CDR1 and CDR2: SEHNR and FQNEAQ (reference sequence). Trimming took 2 bases from V and 2 from J, leaving 9 bases between them. The CDR3 has 14 residues. CDR3 in amino acids: CASSLSRRQETQYF. CDR3 sequence (DNA): TGTGCCAGCAGCTTATCCCGGAGACAAGAGACCCAGTACTTC.

This chain connects TRBV7-9 to TRBJ1-1, with TRBD1 identical over 7 bases. The V segment lost 6 bases and the J segment 5 bases; nucleotides outside the gene matches: 15. The germline CDR1 and CDR2 sequences are SEHNR and FQNEAQ (reference sequence). There are 16 residues in the CDR3. CDR3 in DNA: TGTGCCAGCAGGCCCGCCGTGGACAGGAGCGGGACTGAAGCTTTCTTT. Translation gives CASRPAVDRSGTEAFF. Together with reference TRBV7-9 and TRBJ1-1, the CDR3 gives the full variable domain: DTGVSQNPRHKITKRGQNVTFRCDPISEHNRLYWYRQTLGQGPEFLTYFQNEAQLEKSRLLSDRFSAERPKGSFSTLEIQRTEQGDSAMYLCASRPAVDRSGTEAFFGQGTRLTVV.

V is TRBV7-9 and J is TRBJ2-1; no clear D. Trimming shortened V by 8 bases and J by 5 bases, and 7 bases separated the two germline ends. Germline values: CDR1 SEHNR, CDR2 FQNEAQ (reference sequence). This CDR3 spans 11 amino acids. CDR3 loop: CASAIHNEQFF. The CDR3 nucleotides are TGTGCCAGCGCCATCCACAATGAGCAGTTCTTC.

The rearrangement uses TRBV7-8 and TRBJ1-4; D is uncertain. Germline V gives CDR1 SGHVS, CDR2 FQNEAQ. With 5 bases removed from V and 5 bases from J, the gap between germline ends came to 15 bases. The CDR3 totals 15 residues. DNA for the CDR3: TGTGCCAGCAGCCCCCTTCGGGCAGGCAATGAAAAACTGTTTTTT. Protein sequence: CASSPLRAGNEKLFF.

The chain employs TRBV7-2 and TRBJ2-7; no clear D. This CDR3 spans 18 amino acids. Germline V gene sequence: CDR1 SGHTA, CDR2 FQGNSA. V lost 3 bases and J 2 bases, leaving 23 bases between the germline ends. CDR3 in DNA: TGTGCCAGCAGCTTTGGGCCCTCGGGTTTTACTGAGACCTACGAGCAGTACTTC. Translating gives CASSFGPSGFTETYEQYF. The full variable domain, with the rest looked up from reference TRBV7-2 and TRBJ2-7, is GAGVSQSPSNKVTEKGKDVELRCDPISGHTALYWYRQSLGQGLEFLIYFQGNSAPDKSGLPSDRFSAERTGGSVSTLTIQRTQQEDSAVYLCASSFGPSGFTETYEQYFGPGTRLTVT.

The rearrangement joins TRBV19 to TRBJ2-7, with TRBD2 matching 11 bases. V gave up 5 bases and J gave up 6 bases; unmatched junction bases: 3. The CDR3 spans 13 residues. CDR1 is LNHDA and CDR2 is SQIVND in the germline V gene (reference sequence). Here the CDR3 reads CASSVLAGGEQYF. CDR3 sequence (DNA): TGTGCCAGTAGTGTTCTAGCGGGAGGCGAGCAGTACTTC.

The chain recombines TRBV7-9 with TRBJ2-7, with D perhaps being TRBD1 or TRBD2 (5 bases each). The ends were cut back, 4 bases at V and 2 bases at J, with 12 bases in the middle. This CDR3 is built from 14 residues. Germline V gene data show CDR1 as SEHNR and CDR2 as FQNEAQ (reference sequence). CDR3 sequence reads: CASSSTGRTYEQYF. CDR3 DNA: TGTGCCAGCAGCTCTACGGGACGGACCTACGAGCAGTACTTC.